Following are 30 T cell receptor beta chains from one sample sequenced in a study of T cell repertoires in cytomegalovirus infection. TCRdb analysed the reads with MiXCR anew, one entry per CDR3 protein. The sample includes approximately 200,000 distinct CDR3 sequences, 28% of them seen just once. The sample was PBMCs. Receptors originate from a human donor in good health (CMV status not recorded). Some clones in this sample may be carry-over from other donors' samples.

This clonotype was recorded a few times. The rearrangement links TRBV19 to TRBJ1-1; weak D call: TRBD1 (6 bases). CDR1 is LNHDA, CDR2 SQIVND, per germline (reference sequence). CDR3 length equals 19 residues. V was cut by 5 bases and J by 0 bases, with 25 bases left in between. The CDR3: CASSASRGGPGTMNTEAFF. The DNA for the CDR3 is TGTGCCAGTAGTGCCTCAAGGGGGGGACCTGGAACTATGAACACTGAAGCTTTCTTT.

This clonotype was detected many times. This chain uses TRBV12-3 or TRBV12-4 with TRBJ1-2; the D is unclear. The V and J ends lost 6 bases and 6 bases respectively, with 14 bases between them. The CDR3 length is 13 residues. CDR3 sequence reads: CASRDRWVHGYTF. The DNA of the CDR3 is TGTGCCAGCAGGGACCGGTGGGTCCATGGCTACACCTTC.

V usage is TRBV30 and J usage is TRBJ2-2; D call uncertain. The V end lost 5 bases, the J end lost 3 bases, and 7 bases lay between the germline ends. Looked up from germline, CDR1 is GTSNPN and CDR2 is SVGIG (reference sequence). The CDR3 extends over 12 amino acids. Here the CDR3 reads CAWGPYTGELFF. The CDR3, as DNA: TGTGCCTGGGGACCTTACACCGGGGAGCTGTTTTTT. Looking up the rest from reference TRBV30 and TRBJ2-2 gives the full variable domain: SQTIHQWPATLVQPVGSPLSLECTVEGTSNPNLYWYRQAAGRGLQLLFYSVGIGQISSEVPQNLSASRPQDRQFILSSKKLLLSDSGFYLCAWGPYTGELFFGEGSRLTVL.

The V call is TRBV29-1, the J call TRBJ2-7; D call uncertain. Trimming pared 4 bases from V and 3 bases from J, leaving 13 bases between. Germline V gene sequence: CDR1 SQVTM, CDR2 ANQGSEA. This CDR3 is built from 13 residues. The CDR3 region is CSVGAPDRYEQYF. Written as DNA, the CDR3 is TGCAGCGTTGGGGCCCCGGACCGCTACGAGCAGTACTTC.

This clonotype was observed a few times. The rearrangement uses TRBV28 and TRBJ1-5, with 7 bases fitting TRBD1. The CDR3 has 16 amino acids. V shed 3 bases, J shed 1 base, and the junction held 6 bases outside the gene matches. Germline V gives CDR1 MDHEN, CDR2 SYDVKM. The CDR3 loop is CASSLRQGGSNQPQHF. Here the CDR3 DNA reads TGTGCCAGCAGTTTGCGACAGGGTGGAAGCAATCAGCCCCAGCATTTT.

V is TRBV6-2 or TRBV6-3 and J is TRBJ2-4; no clear D. Trimming took 6 bases from V and 8 from J, leaving 17 bases between them. CDR1 and CDR2 from the germline V gene are MNHEY and SVGEGT. CDR3 length equals 14 residues. DNA for the CDR3: TGTGCCAGCAGCGACTTGACGGGTCTCGACATTCAGTACTTC. It codes for CASSDLTGLDIQYF.

V is TRBV11-2 and J is TRBJ1-2; TRBD1 might be the D (5 bases). Trimming cost V 0 bases and J 3 bases, with 17 bases left between them. Per germline, CDR1 SGHAT and CDR2 FQNNGV. This CDR3 is built from 17 residues. The CDR3 region is CASSLDAWRGEDYGYTF. CDR3 in DNA: TGTGCCAGCAGCTTAGATGCGTGGAGGGGAGAAGACTATGGCTACACCTTC. The full variable domain, its missing parts supplied by reference TRBV11-2 and TRBJ1-2, is EAGVAQSPRYKIIEKRQSVAFWCNPISGHATLYWYQQILGQGPKLLIQFQNNGVVDDSQLPKDRFSAERLKGVDSTLKIQPAKLEDSAVYLCASSLDAWRGEDYGYTFGSGTRLTVV.

This clonotype appeared a few times. The chain carries TRBV7-2 and TRBJ1-2, with D uncertain. The germline V gene has CDR1 SGHTA and CDR2 FQGNSA. V lost 2 bases to trimming and J lost 4 bases, with 11 bases between them. This CDR3 has 14 amino acids. The CDR3 sequence is CASSLNNGPYGYTF. Written as DNA, the CDR3 is TGTGCCAGCAGCTTAAATAACGGACCCTATGGCTACACCTTC.

The V call is TRBV15, the J call TRBJ1-5; 7 bases are shared with TRBD1. V shed 0 bases, J shed 7 bases, and the junction held 6 bases outside the gene matches. The CDR3 covers 15 residues. Germline V gene sequence: CDR1 LNHNV, CDR2 YYDKDF (reference sequence). This chain's CDR3 is CATSRDSRGGQPQHF. In DNA, the CDR3 is TGTGCCACCAGCAGAGATAGCAGGGGGGGACAGCCCCAGCATTTT. The variable domain in full, with the rest retrieved from reference TRBV15 and TRBJ1-5, is DAMVIQNPRYQVTQFGKPVTLSCSQTLNHNVMYWYQQKSSQAPKLLFHYYDKDFNNEADTPDNFQSRRPNTSFCFLDIRSPGLGDTAMYLCATSRDSRGGQPQHFGDGTRLSIL.

Notes on this clonotype: A much larger clone lies one base from this, so it may be a read error. V gene TRBV6-6 combines with J gene TRBJ2-7; D uncertain. The CDR3 runs 13 residues. Germline assignment: CDR1 MNHNY and CDR2 SVGAGI (reference sequence). V lost 2 bases and J lost 2, with 7 bases in between. CDR3 DNA sequence: TGTGCCAGCAGTTACGGGATCACCTACGAGCAGTACTTC. Translated: CASSYGITYEQYF.

This clonotype was counted only a few times. The chain links TRBV7-2 to TRBJ2-3; D gene unclear. The CDR3 contains 11 residues. The germline V gene encodes CDR1 SGHTA and CDR2 FQGNSA. The V and J ends lost 5 bases and 5 bases respectively, with 5 bases between them. CDR3 bases: TGTGCCAGCAGCCCCTTAGATACGCAGTATTTT. This encodes CASSPLDTQYF.

This clonotype was counted many times. This chain links TRBV6-2 or TRBV6-3 with TRBJ1-1; TRBD1 aligns across 7 bases. The CDR3 extends over 14 amino acids. The germline CDR1 and CDR2 sequences are MNHEY and SVGEGT. V lost 5 bases, J lost 5 bases, and 8 bases stayed unmatched. CDR3 bases: TGTGCCAGCAGTCGGACAGGTGGTGGGACTGAAGCTTTCTTT. Protein: CASSRTGGGTEAFF.

Of note for this clonotype: One end of the junction varies from germline; a read error may be responsible. The chain has TRBV7-2 and TRBJ2-1; tentatively, D is TRBD2 (7 bases). This CDR3 contains 15 residues. Per germline, CDR1 SGHTA and CDR2 FQGNSA. The CDR3 nucleotides are TGTGCCAGCAGCTTCCCGTGGGCGGGGGACAATGCGCAGTTATTC. Translation: CASSFPWAGDNAQLF.

The sample holds a few counts of this clonotype. V is TRBV11-2 and J is TRBJ2-7; the D gene could be TRBD1 or TRBD2 (6 bases each). Trimming pared 8 bases from V and 4 bases from J, leaving 21 bases between. From germline, CDR1 is SGHAT and CDR2 FQNNGV. The length of the CDR3 is 15 residues. The CDR3, as DNA: TGTGCCAGCTCCCTTGGGGGGACAATTACATACGAGCAGTACTTC. The encoded protein is CASSLGGTITYEQYF.

Many counts were recorded for this clonotype. This chain uses TRBV7-8 with TRBJ1-5; 7 nucleotides line up with TRBD1. The CDR3 consists of 14 residues. J lost 5 bases, V lost 5 bases, and 6 bases had no gene match. The V gene's germline CDR1 is SGHVS and CDR2 FQNEAQ. The CDR3: CASSLRQGDQPQHF. The CDR3 region has the DNA TGTGCCAGCAGCCTACGACAGGGAGATCAGCCCCAGCATTTT.

The J gene is TRBJ2-3, the V gene TRBV12-3 or TRBV12-4; tentative D call: TRBD2 (6 bases). Trimming took 6 bases from V and 6 from J, leaving 16 bases between them. The CDR3 is made up of 14 amino acids. For the CDR3, the DNA is TGTGCCAGCAGCCGCGGGGACCCAGAGGATACGCAGTATTTT. As protein: CASSRGDPEDTQYF.

This clonotype has just a few counts. The CDR3 protein is CAISESGHGDIQYF. In nucleotides, the CDR3 is TGTGCCATCAGTGAGTCTGGCCACGGGGACATTCAGTACTTC. The genes are TRBV10-3 and TRBJ2-4; possibly TRBD2 for D (5 bases). The CDR3 runs to 14 residues. The germline V and J ends were trimmed by 0 bases and 8 bases, with 11 bases remaining between them. Per the germline V gene, CDR1 is ENHRY and CDR2 is SYGVKD.

This chain links TRBV6-6 with TRBJ1-3; D is possibly TRBD1 (5 bases). In germline, CDR1 is MNHNY, CDR2 SVGAGI (reference sequence). V lost 4 bases to trimming and J lost 0 bases, with 10 bases between them. The CDR3 length is 15 residues. The CDR3 spells CASSLGTGSGNTIYF. In nucleotides, the CDR3 is TGTGCCAGCAGTTTAGGGACCGGCTCTGGAAACACCATATATTTT.

The rearrangement joins TRBV5-6 to TRBJ2-3, with a possible D match to TRBD2 (6 bases). V shed 4 bases and J shed 2 bases, with 14 bases lying between them. Germline values: CDR1 SGHDT, CDR2 YYEEEE. The CDR3 has 15 amino acids. The CDR3 is CASSNLRGNTDTQYF. CDR3 nucleotide sequence: TGTGCCAGCAGCAACCTCCGGGGGAACACAGATACGCAGTATTTT. Filled out from reference TRBV5-6 and TRBJ2-3, the complete variable domain reads DAGVTQSPTHLIKTRGQQVTLRCSPKSGHDTVSWYQQALGQGPQFIFQYYEEEERQRGNFPDRFSGHQFPNYSSELNVNALLLGDSALYLCASSNLRGNTDTQYFGPGTRLTVL.

This clonotype has more than one count but fewer than ten. The chain is built from TRBV7-9 and TRBJ2-3; 10 nucleotides match TRBD2. In germline, CDR1 is SEHNR, CDR2 FQNEAQ (reference sequence). Trimming at V came to 5 bases and at J to 4 bases, leaving 6 bases not matched to a gene. The CDR3 runs to 15 residues. CDR3 DNA: TGTGCCAGCAGCCGCCTAGCGGGGGAATCAGATACGCAGTATTTT. Translating it yields CASSRLAGESDTQYF.

This clonotype has at least ten counts. The chain uses TRBV29-1 and TRBJ2-3; D gene unclear. The V gene's germline CDR1 is SQVTM and CDR2 ANQGSEA. The CDR3 length is 10 residues. Trimming pared 4 bases from V and 6 bases from J, leaving 5 bases between. CDR3 region: CSVVGDTQYF. The CDR3 coding sequence is TGCAGCGTTGTCGGGGATACGCAGTATTTT.

The sample holds a few counts of this clonotype. This chain uses TRBV12-3 or TRBV12-4 with TRBJ1-2; no reliable D call. The CDR3 extends over 11 amino acids. The ends were cut back, 8 bases at V and 6 bases at J, with 10 bases in the middle. The CDR3 region is CASGTSNGYTF. The CDR3 DNA reads as TGTGCCAGCGGTACCTCGAATGGCTACACCTTC.

The chain links TRBV5-5 to TRBJ1-5; unclear D gene. V lost 4 bases and J lost 3, with 14 bases in between. Germline V gene lookup returns CDR1 SGHKS and CDR2 YYEKEE (reference sequence). This CDR3 has 15 residues. The CDR3: CASSEGSLFNQPQHF. The CDR3, as DNA: TGTGCCAGCAGCGAAGGGTCTTTATTCAATCAGCCCCAGCATTTT. Filled out from reference TRBV5-5 and TRBJ1-5, the complete variable domain reads DAGVTQSPTHLIKTRGQQVTLRCSPISGHKSVSWYQQVLGQGPQFIFQYYEKEERGRGNFPDRFSARQFPNYSSELNVNALLLGDSALYLCASSEGSLFNQPQHFGDGTRLSIL.

This clonotype was seen a handful of times. V is TRBV12-3 or TRBV12-4 and J is TRBJ1-3; no firm D call. The CDR3 has 14 amino acids. Trimming took 5 bases from V and 12 from J, leaving 20 bases between them. The CDR3 loop reads CASSPIASTGNIYF. The CDR3 nucleotides read TGTGCCAGCAGTCCAATCGCCTCTACCGGGAACATATATTTT.

This chain uses TRBV19 with TRBJ2-7; TRBD1 aligns across 7 bases. The CDR3 extends over 12 amino acids. The germline CDR1 and CDR2 sequences are LNHDA and SQIVND (reference sequence). The J segment lost 7 bases and the V segment lost 5 bases, leaving 5 bases of the junction unmatched. In DNA form, the CDR3 reads TGTGCCAGTAGTTCATCAGGGGGTGAGCAGTACTTC. Residues: CASSSSGGEQYF.

V usage is TRBV7-9 and J usage is TRBJ1-6; 9 bases agree with TRBD1. The CDR3 spans 17 residues. The V gene end was trimmed by 5 bases and the J gene end by 1 base; junction bases not matched to a gene: 6. Germline V CDR1 and CDR2: SEHNR, FQNEAQ (reference sequence). CDR3 loop: CASSQQDRGSYNSPLHF. The CDR3, as DNA: TGTGCCAGCAGCCAGCAGGACAGGGGTTCCTATAATTCACCCCTCCACTTT. The complete variable domain, with remaining parts taken from reference TRBV7-9 and TRBJ1-6, reads DTGVSQNPRHKITKRGQNVTFRCDPISEHNRLYWYRQTLGQGPEFLTYFQNEAQLEKSRLLSDRFSAERPKGSFSTLEIQRTEQGDSAMYLCASSQQDRGSYNSPLHFGNGTRLTVT.

The chain uses TRBV29-1 and TRBJ2-1; D is possibly TRBD1 or TRBD2 (5 bases each). The V end lost 4 bases, the J end lost 4 bases, and 11 bases lay between the germline ends. Germline assignment: CDR1 SQVTM and CDR2 ANQGSEA. The CDR3 runs 13 residues. The CDR3 loop reads CSVGDLAYNEQFF. CDR3 bases: TGCAGCGTTGGGGACCTAGCATACAATGAGCAGTTCTTC.

This clonotype appeared a few times. V and J are TRBV6-5 and TRBJ2-6; TRBD1 agrees at 9 bases. The CDR3 has 16 residues. J lost 0 bases, V lost 8 bases, and 5 bases had no gene match. CDR1 and CDR2 from the germline V gene are MNHEY and SVGAGI. DNA of the CDR3: TGTGCCAGCCGTACAGGGGGCAGCTCTGGGGCCAACGTCCTGACTTTC. Protein product: CASRTGGSSGANVLTF.

This chain links TRBV2 with TRBJ2-7; the match to TRBD1 covers 9 bases. Losses at the gene ends were 6 bases for V and 1 base for J; bases not matched to a gene: 7. The CDR3 is made up of 15 amino acids. CDR1 and CDR2 (germline): SNHLY, FYNNEI. CDR3 sequence (DNA): TGTGCCAGCAGCTCACAGGGGGCGGGTTCCTACGAGCAGTACTTC. As protein: CASSSQGAGSYEQYF.

This clonotype was counted at least ten times. At one end the junction does not follow the germline gene, possibly because of a read error. The chain recombines TRBV7-2 with TRBJ2-2; D is perhaps TRBD2 (5 bases). Germline CDR1 is SGHTA and CDR2 is FQGNSA. This CDR3 is 18 amino acids long. The CDR3 coding sequence is TGTGCCAGCAGCTTAGGGGTGGGTCCGGGGTGGAACACCGAGGAGCTGTTTTTT. This sequence encodes CASSLGVGPGWNTEELFF.